This T cell receptor beta chain was documented in a study of T cells in Graves' hyperthyroidism and ophthalmopathy. Only a few counts were recorded for this clonotype. TCR beta CDR3 regions were amplified from RNA. When the TCR CDR3 underwent first-round RT-PCR, the HTBI primer set was used. A single record per CDR3 protein comes from TCRdb applying MiXCR to the multiplex PCR reads. Found here are about 350,000 distinct CDR3 sequences, roughly 15% of them singletons; the top ten hold roughly 19%. Germline CDR1 and CDR2: MNHEY and SMNVEV (reference sequence). The CDR3 is 15 residues long. Between the trimmed V and J ends, which lost 6 bases and 0 bases, there was a span of 13 bases.

The chain has TRBV27 and TRBJ2-3; tentatively, D is TRBD1 (6 bases). Sequenced input: blood. The sequence came from an older woman with Graves' ophthalmopathy. For the CDR3, the DNA is TGTGCCAGCAGAAGAGGGACACTAAGCACAGATACGCAGTATTTT. Amino acid sequence: CASRRGTLSTDTQYF.